The 14 T cell receptor beta chains below come from one sample, sequenced in a study of blood T cell repertoires in COVID-19. Libraries were prepared by immunoSEQ multiplex PCR; TCRdb keeps only in-frame clonotypes and omits some of them. Of under 150,000 clones in the sample, roughly 90% were seen once. Sample: peripheral blood. Receptor source: a man aged 45 to 65 with acute or convalescent COVID-19.

This chain links TRBV12-2 with TRBJ2-1; the table's D gene call, TRBD2, was not cross checked with the DNA. TRBV12-2 is annotated as a pseudogene. The CDR3 runs to 16 residues. The CDR3 region has the DNA TGTGCAAGTCGCTTAATCCTAGCGGGAAATCCCAATGAGCAGTTCTTC. Residues: CASRLILAGNPNEQFF.

CDR3: CASSPNRGRNTEAFF. The CDR3, as DNA: TGTGCCAGCAGCCCCAACAGGGGGCGGAACACTGAAGCTTTCTTT. The chain has TRBV11-2 and TRBJ1-1; 9 bases are shared with TRBD1. Germline V gene data show CDR1 as SGHAT and CDR2 as FQNNGV. The CDR3 runs 15 residues. The trim removed 5 bases at V and 1 base at J, leaving 5 bases unmatched.

The V call is TRBV19, the J call TRBJ1-5; D perhaps matches TRBD1 (6 bases). Deletions cut 5 bases from V and 6 bases from J, with 17 bases between. Germline values: CDR1 LNHDA, CDR2 SQIVND (reference sequence). The CDR3 is made up of 15 amino acids. CDR3 region: CASSLRGATGQPQHF. The CDR3 coding sequence is TGTGCCAGTAGTCTTCGGGGGGCGACGGGTCAGCCCCAGCATTTT.

DNA for the CDR3: TGTGCCAGCAGTTACGGGCTAGCGGGAGTCGATGAGCAGTTCTTC. This gives the protein CASSYGLAGVDEQFF. This sequence joins TRBV6-5 and TRBJ2-1, with 10 nucleotides matching TRBD2. V lost 2 bases, J lost 8 bases, and 6 bases stayed unmatched. CDR1 is MNHEY, CDR2 SVGAGI, per germline. The CDR3 extends over 15 amino acids.

The rearrangement links TRBV9 to TRBJ2-1; 7 positions agree with TRBD2. The V gene's germline CDR1 is SGDLS and CDR2 YYNGEE. Trimming at V came to 3 bases and at J to 5 bases, leaving 11 bases not matched to a gene. The length of the CDR3 is 16 residues. This CDR3 is CASSAVGGGSNNEQFF. DNA for the CDR3: TGTGCCAGCAGCGCGGTTGGGGGAGGGTCCAACAATGAGCAGTTCTTC.

The gene calls are TRBV7-2 and TRBJ2-7; 14 bases agree with TRBD2. Looked up from germline, CDR1 is SGHTA and CDR2 is FQGNSA. This CDR3 spans 16 amino acids. The ends lost 5 bases at V and 4 bases at J; junction bases unmatched: 7. The CDR3 sequence is CASSERLAGGPYEQYF. In DNA form, the CDR3 reads TGTGCCAGCAGCGAACGACTAGCGGGAGGGCCTTACGAGCAGTACTTC.

V usage is TRBV6-5 and J usage is TRBJ2-7, with 7 bases matching TRBD1. The germline V gene encodes CDR1 MNHEY and CDR2 SVGAGI. CDR3 size: 13 residues. The junction had 8 bases not matched to a gene; V was cut back by 10 bases and J by 2 bases. The CDR3 nucleotides are TGTGCCATCGGTCCGGGACAGACCTACGAGCAGTACTTC. Protein: CAIGPGQTYEQYF.

This sequence joins TRBV6-5 and TRBJ1-2; D perhaps matches TRBD1 (5 bases). V was cut by 0 bases and J by 3 bases, with 11 bases left in between. The length of the CDR3 is 15 residues. The germline V gene encodes CDR1 MNHEY and CDR2 SVGAGI. The CDR3 DNA is TGTGCCAGCAGTTACTCGACGGCGGGGGACTATGGCTACACCTTC. Residues: CASSYSTAGDYGYTF.

This clone was seen more than once but under ten times. This chain joins TRBV11-3 and TRBJ1-2; 8 positions agree with TRBD1. The junction had 2 bases not matched to a gene; V was cut back by 1 base and J by 4 bases. Germline V CDR1 and CDR2: SGHNT, YENEEA. The CDR3 is 14 residues long. CDR3 nucleotides: TGTGCCAGCAGCTTAGCTGGACAGGGCTATGGCTACACCTTC. Its translation: CASSLAGQGYGYTF.

This clone was recorded only once. Other nucleotide sequences from this sample produce the same CDR3. The chain is built from TRBV7-9 and TRBJ2-3; a possible D gene is TRBD2 (6 bases). The V gene's germline CDR1 is SEHNR and CDR2 FQNEAQ (reference sequence). The CDR3 is made up of 16 amino acids. V was shortened by 5 bases and J by 2 bases, with 17 bases between the two germline ends. CDR3 sequence (DNA): TGTGCCAGCAGCCCCTTTTGGAGGGGCAACACAGATACGCAGTATTTT. Translated, it gives CASSPFWRGNTDTQYF.

V usage is TRBV27 and J usage is TRBJ2-1; 9 bases match TRBD2. The length of the CDR3 is 14 residues. V shed 6 bases and J 8 bases; nucleotides not matched to a gene: 8. In germline, CDR1 is MNHEY, CDR2 SMNVEV (reference sequence). CDR3: CASRKRREGDEQFF. CDR3 in DNA: TGTGCCAGCAGAAAACGGCGGGAGGGTGATGAGCAGTTCTTC.

The chain combines TRBV18 with TRBJ2-1, with D unresolved. Germline values: CDR1 KGHSH, CDR2 LQKENI. V lost 0 bases to trimming and J lost 5 bases, with 14 bases between them. The CDR3 runs 16 residues. The CDR3 protein is CASSPPRRMLNNEQFF. The DNA for the CDR3 is TGTGCCAGCTCACCACCGCGGCGGATGCTGAACAATGAGCAGTTCTTC.

J is TRBJ2-1 and V is TRBV27; 7 bases are a match to TRBD2. This CDR3 is 14 amino acids long. Germline V lookup: CDR1 MNHEY, CDR2 SMNVEV (reference sequence). After removal of 3 bases from V and 7 bases from J, the junction contained 6 bases not matched to a gene. CDR3 DNA: TGTGCCAGCAGTTTTTGGGGGGGGAGGAATGAGCAGTTCTTC. As protein: CASSFWGGRNEQFF.

This sequence joins TRBV19 and TRBJ2-4, with 8 bases aligning to TRBD1. Unmatched junction bases numbered 7, after V lost 6 bases and J lost 6 bases. This CDR3 is 14 amino acids long. Germline CDR1 reads LNHDA; CDR2 reads SQIVND (reference sequence). The CDR3 nucleotides read TGTGCCAGTAGACGACAGGGGCCGGGAAACATTCAGTACTTC. Its protein is CASRRQGPGNIQYF.